The sequence of this T cell receptor (beta chain) was determined in a study of blood T cell repertoires in COVID-19. About the research overall: PBMCs, B-cell-depleted T cells, or T cells were the source of the cDNA or gDNA that made up the material.

As processed by the authors: Nucleated cell counts were estimated from reference gene primer amplification. This table comes from immunoSEQ multiplex PCR, and its TCRdb copy is limited to in-frame clones, with some not included. Clonal size and the V and J genes are those of that table, whereas D and trimming came from the DNA. Of tens of thousands of clones listed, approximately 80% are singletons. Germline V gene lookup returns CDR1 SGHTS and CDR2 YDEGEE. This CDR3 is 17 amino acids long. Trimming cost V 6 bases and J 5 bases; bases outside gene matches: 19. V is TRBV5-8 and J is TRBJ2-5, with TRBD1 matching 7 bases. The TCR sequence derives from a human donor in a cohort sampled during active COVID-19. Sequences were obtained from peripheral blood. The CDR3 nucleotides read TGTGCCAGCACCTTTGATCGGACAGGCGGCATCGGGGAGACCCAGTACTTC. This sequence encodes CASTFDRTGGIGETQYF.